The clone carrying this T cell receptor (beta chain) has just a few counts. Its cognate antigen is unknown. This record belongs to a study of CD8 T cells in ankylosing spondylitis. Findings of the study overall: As reported, disease-linked clones showed significant enrichment in matched ankylosing spondylitis synovial fluid.

TCRdb processed the 5' RACE reads anew with MiXCR; each CDR3 protein has one entry. Of 250,000 to 350,000 distinct CDR3 sequences in the sample, 20% were seen once. The receptor was derived from a male donor with ankylosing spondylitis or in good health (not recorded which). The specimen sequenced was blood, either unsorted or a sorted T cell fraction (not recorded which).

In DNA, the CDR3 is TGTGCCAGCAGTTTATCGATCCTGGGTCTAGCGGAGAACACCGGGGAGCTGTTTTTT. This translates into CASSLSILGLAENTGELFF. V usage is TRBV28 and J usage is TRBJ2-2; 7 nucleotides agree with TRBD2. With 1 base clipped from V and 1 base from J, the junction kept 12 bases outside the gene matches. This CDR3 has 19 residues. Germline CDR1 and CDR2: MDHEN and SYDVKM. The full variable domain, completed using reference TRBV28 and TRBJ2-2, is DVKVTQSSRYLVKRTGEKVFLECVQDMDHENMFWYRQDPGLGLRLIYFSYDVKMKEKGDIPEGYSVSREKKERFSLILESASTNQTSMYLCASSLSILGLAENTGELFFGEGSRLTVL.